These T cell receptor beta chains were read from a single sample in a study of response to subunit inactivated influenza vaccine. TCRdb analysed the RT-PCR reads with MiXCR anew, one entry per CDR3 protein. The table includes hundreds of thousands of distinct CDR3 sequences, around 18% detected once. This sample comprised PBMCs from blood, obtained roughly 5 days after vaccination. The receptor source for this set is a man aged 45 to 65 who received an inactivated influenza vaccine. The CDR3 runs from the conserved cysteine through the conserved F or W. D genes are given only for firm matches. Part of the rows lack a size; the others show once, few, many or a class for expanded clones.

few	-	TRBV20-1	TRBJ2-1	TGCAGTGCTGTGAGAGGGGGTCCCTACAATGAGCAGTTCTTC	CSAVRGGPYNEQFF
-	-	TRBV7-6	TRBJ2-5	TGTGCCAGCAGCCCAGGATTGACAGAAAAACAAGAGACCCAGTACTTC	CASSPGLTEKQETQYF
few	TRBD2	TRBV20-1	TRBJ2-1	TGCAGTGCTAGACCCCGACCCTCTAGCGGGGGGGCCCACAATGAGCAGTTCTTC	CSARPRPSSGGAHNEQFF
-	TRBD1	TRBV11-2	TRBJ1-4	TGTGCCAGCAGACCCTTGAGGGGGCCCGCTAATGAAAAACTGTTTTTT	CASRPLRGPANEKLFF
-	-	TRBV5-1	TRBJ1-2	TGCGCCAGCAGCCCGGGACGGCGGGACCTTGGCTACACCTTC	CASSPGRRDLGYTF
many	-	TRBV9	TRBJ2-2	TGTGCCAGCAGCGTAGAAATCGGGGAGCTGTTTTTT	CASSVEIGELFF
-	-	TRBV6-5	TRBJ1-6	TGTGCCAGCAGTAACGGGGCCAGTTCACCCCTCCACTTT	CASSNGASSPLHF
few	TRBD2	TRBV15	TRBJ2-7	TGTGCCACCAGCAGGACTAGCGGGAGCTACGAGCAGTACTTC	CATSRTSGSYEQYF
-	TRBD2	TRBV11-1	TRBJ2-7	TGTGCCAGCAGTCGCGACCGGGGGGTTCGGGGTGAGCAGTACTTC	CASSRDRGVRGEQYF
-	TRBD1	TRBV29-1	TRBJ1-2	TGCAGCGTTGATTGGCAGGGGGCTCGCGGCTACACCTTC	CSVDWQGARGYTF
-	TRBD2	TRBV2	TRBJ2-3	TGTGCCAGCAACCTAGCGGGGGACACAGATACGCAGTATTTT	CASNLAGDTDTQYF
few	-	TRBV15	TRBJ2-7	TGTGCCACCAGCAGTCGGATGGGGGAGCAGTACTTC	CATSSRMGEQYF
few	-	TRBV29-1	TRBJ1-4	TGCAGCGTTGAGAAGGCCCCTAATGAAAAACTGTTTTTT	CSVEKAPNEKLFF
many	-	TRBV29-1	TRBJ2-3	TGCGGGACAAACGGAGCCCTTCCCACAGATACGCAGTATTTT	CGTNGALPTDTQYF
-	TRBD1	TRBV9	TRBJ2-1	TGTGCCAGCAGTTTAGAAGGGGGCTTCGGTAATGAGCAGTTCTTC	CASSLEGGFGNEQFF
-	TRBD2	TRBV7-9	TRBJ2-7	TGTGCCAGCAGCTTCTTACTAGCGGGACACTACGAGCAGTACTTC	CASSFLLAGHYEQYF